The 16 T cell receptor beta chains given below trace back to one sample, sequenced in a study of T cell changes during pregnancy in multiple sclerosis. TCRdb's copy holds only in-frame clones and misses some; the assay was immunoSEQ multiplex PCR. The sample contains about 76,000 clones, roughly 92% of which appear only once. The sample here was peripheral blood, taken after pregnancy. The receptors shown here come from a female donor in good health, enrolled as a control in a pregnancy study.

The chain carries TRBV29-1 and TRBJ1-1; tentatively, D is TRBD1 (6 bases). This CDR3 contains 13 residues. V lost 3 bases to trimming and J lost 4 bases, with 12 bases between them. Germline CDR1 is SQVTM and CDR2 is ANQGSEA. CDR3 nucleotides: TGCAGCGTTGATCTGGGGGCGGTCACTGAAGCTTTCTTT. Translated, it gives CSVDLGAVTEAFF.

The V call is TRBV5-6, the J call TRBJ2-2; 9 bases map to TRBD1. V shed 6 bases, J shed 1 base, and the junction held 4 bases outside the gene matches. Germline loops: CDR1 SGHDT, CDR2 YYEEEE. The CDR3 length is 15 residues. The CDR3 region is CASTGQGWNTGELFF. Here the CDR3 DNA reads TGTGCCAGCACGGGACAGGGATGGAACACCGGGGAGCTGTTTTTT.

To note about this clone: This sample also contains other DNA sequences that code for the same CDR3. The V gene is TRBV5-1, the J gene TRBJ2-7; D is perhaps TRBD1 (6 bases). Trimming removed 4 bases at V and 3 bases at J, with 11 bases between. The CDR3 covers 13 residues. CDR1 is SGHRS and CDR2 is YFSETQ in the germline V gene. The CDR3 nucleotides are TGCGCCAGCAGCCGAGGACAGCACTACGAGCAGTACTTC. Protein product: CASSRGQHYEQYF.

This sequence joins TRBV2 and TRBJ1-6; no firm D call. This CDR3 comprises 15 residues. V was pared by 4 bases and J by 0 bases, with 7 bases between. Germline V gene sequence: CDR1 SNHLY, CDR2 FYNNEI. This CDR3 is CASSGPSSYNSPLHF. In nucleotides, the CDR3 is TGTGCCAGCAGTGGGCCCAGCTCCTATAATTCACCCCTCCACTTT.

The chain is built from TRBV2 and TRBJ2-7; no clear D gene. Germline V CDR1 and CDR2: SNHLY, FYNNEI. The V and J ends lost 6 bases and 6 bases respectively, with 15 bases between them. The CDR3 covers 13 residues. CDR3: CASRPIGLGEQYF. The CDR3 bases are TGTGCCAGCAGGCCAATCGGGTTGGGCGAGCAGTACTTC.

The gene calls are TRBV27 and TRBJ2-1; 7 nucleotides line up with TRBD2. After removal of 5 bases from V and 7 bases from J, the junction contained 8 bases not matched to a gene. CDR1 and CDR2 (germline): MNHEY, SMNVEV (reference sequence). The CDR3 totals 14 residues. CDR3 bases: TGTGCCAGCAGTCTCGGGGGGTCGTGGAATGAGCAGTTCTTC. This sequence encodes CASSLGGSWNEQFF.

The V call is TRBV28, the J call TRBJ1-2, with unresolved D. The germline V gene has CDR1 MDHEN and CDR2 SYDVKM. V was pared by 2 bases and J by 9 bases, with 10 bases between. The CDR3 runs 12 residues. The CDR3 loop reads CASSLGRTSYTF. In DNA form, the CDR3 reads TGTGCCAGCAGTTTAGGTAGAACGAGCTACACCTTC.

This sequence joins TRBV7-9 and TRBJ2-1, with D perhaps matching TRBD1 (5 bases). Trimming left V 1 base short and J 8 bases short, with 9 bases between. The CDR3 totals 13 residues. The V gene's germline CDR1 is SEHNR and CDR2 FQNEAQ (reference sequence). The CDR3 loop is CASSLVIGDEQFF. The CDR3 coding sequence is TGTGCCAGCAGCTTAGTCATAGGGGATGAGCAGTTCTTC.

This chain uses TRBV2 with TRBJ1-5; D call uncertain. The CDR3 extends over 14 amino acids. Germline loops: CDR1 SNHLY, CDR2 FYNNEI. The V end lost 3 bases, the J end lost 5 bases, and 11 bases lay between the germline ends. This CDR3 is CASSELEIHQPQHF. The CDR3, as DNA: TGTGCCAGCAGTGAGTTGGAGATCCATCAGCCCCAGCATTTT.

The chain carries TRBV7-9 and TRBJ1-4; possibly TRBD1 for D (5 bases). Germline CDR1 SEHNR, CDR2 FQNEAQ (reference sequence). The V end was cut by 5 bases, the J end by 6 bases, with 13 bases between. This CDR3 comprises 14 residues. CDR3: CASSRAGGDEKLFF. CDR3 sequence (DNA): TGTGCCAGCAGCCGAGCCGGGGGAGATGAAAAACTGTTTTTT.

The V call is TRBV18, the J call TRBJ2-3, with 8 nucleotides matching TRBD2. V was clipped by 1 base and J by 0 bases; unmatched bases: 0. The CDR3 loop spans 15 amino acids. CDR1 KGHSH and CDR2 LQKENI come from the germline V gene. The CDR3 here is CASSPLAGSTDTQYF. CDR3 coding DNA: TGTGCCAGCTCACCACTAGCGGGGAGCACAGATACGCAGTATTTT. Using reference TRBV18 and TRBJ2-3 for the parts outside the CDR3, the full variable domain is NAGVMQNPRHLVRRRGQEARLRCSPMKGHSHVYWYRQLPEEGLKFMVYLQKENIIDESGMPKERFSAEFPKEGPSILRIQQVVRGDSAAYFCASSPLAGSTDTQYFGPGTRLTVL.

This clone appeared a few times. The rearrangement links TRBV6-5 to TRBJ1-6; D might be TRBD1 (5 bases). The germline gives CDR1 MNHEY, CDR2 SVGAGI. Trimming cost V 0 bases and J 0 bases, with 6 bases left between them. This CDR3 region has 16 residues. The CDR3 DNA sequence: TGTGCCAGCAGTTACTCAGGGGTCTCCTATAATTCACCCCTCCACTTT. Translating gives CASSYSGVSYNSPLHF.

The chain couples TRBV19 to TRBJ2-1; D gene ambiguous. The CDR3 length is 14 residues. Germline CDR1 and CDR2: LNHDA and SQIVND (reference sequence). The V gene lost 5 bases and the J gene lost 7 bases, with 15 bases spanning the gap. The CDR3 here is CASSPTQRSNEQFF. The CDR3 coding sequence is TGTGCCAGTAGTCCCACCCAGAGGTCTAATGAGCAGTTCTTC. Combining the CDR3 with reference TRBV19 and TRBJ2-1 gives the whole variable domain DGGITQSPKYLFRKEGQNVTLSCEQNLNHDAMYWYRQDPGQGLRLIYYSQIVNDFQKGDIAEGYSVSREKKESFPLTVTSAQKNPTAFYLCASSPTQRSNEQFFGPGTRLTVL.

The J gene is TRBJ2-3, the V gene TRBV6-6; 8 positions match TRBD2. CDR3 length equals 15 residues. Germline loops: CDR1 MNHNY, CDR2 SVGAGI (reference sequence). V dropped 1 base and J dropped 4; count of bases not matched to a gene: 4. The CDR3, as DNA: TGTGCCAGCAGTTACTTACTAGCGGCCCCAGATACGCAGTATTTT. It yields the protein CASSYLLAAPDTQYF.

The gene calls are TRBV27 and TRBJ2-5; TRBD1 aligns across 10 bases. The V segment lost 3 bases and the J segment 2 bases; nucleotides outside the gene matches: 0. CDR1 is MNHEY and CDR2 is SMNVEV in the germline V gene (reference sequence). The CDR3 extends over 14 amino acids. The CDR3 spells CASSLDRGQETQYF. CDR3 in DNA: TGTGCCAGCAGTTTGGACAGGGGGCAAGAGACCCAGTACTTC.

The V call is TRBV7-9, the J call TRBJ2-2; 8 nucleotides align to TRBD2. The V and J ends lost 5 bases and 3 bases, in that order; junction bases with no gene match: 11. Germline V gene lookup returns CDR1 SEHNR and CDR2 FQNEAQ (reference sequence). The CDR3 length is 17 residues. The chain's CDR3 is CASSIGGLEVHTGELFF. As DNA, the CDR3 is TGTGCCAGCAGCATAGGGGGACTAGAGGTTCACACCGGGGAGCTGTTTTTT.